These T cell receptor beta chains were read from a single sample in a study of vaccination effects on CD4 cells after COVID-19. The table came from immunoSEQ multiplex PCR; TCRdb's copy has only in-frame clones and leaves some out. The table shows more than 20,000 clones, with almost 80% occurring only once. Their target antigens are unknown. Material: CD4+ T cells from PBMCs cultured with SARS-CoV-2 spike peptides, obtained after COVID-19 vaccination. These receptor sequences come from a human donor who received a COVID-19 vaccine. Some clones in this sample may be carry-over from other donors' samples. CDR3s include the opening cysteine and the closing phenylalanine or tryptophan. The order of the fields is clone size, D gene, V gene, J gene, CDR3 length, CDR3 protein, CDR3 DNA. The D gene is left open where the match is weak. Where a row states a size, it is once, few, many or the class of an expanded clone; other rows omit it.

.	TRBD1	TRBV9	TRBJ2-1	13	CASSVGWDREQFF	TGTGCCAGCAGCGTAGGATGGGACAGGGAACAGTTCTTC
.	.	TRBV5-8	TRBJ1-3	15	CASSLYRLSGNTIYF	TGTGCCAGCAGCTTGTACAGGCTCTCTGGAAACACCATATATTTT
.	.	TRBV4-1	TRBJ2-3	15	CASSQRQANTDTQYF	TGCGCCAGCAGCCAACGACAGGCCAACACAGATACGCAGTATTTT
.	.	TRBV9	TRBJ2-3	14	CASSVALGYDTQYF	TGTGCCAGCAGCGTAGCTCTGGGATACGATACGCAGTATTTT
few	TRBD2	TRBV4-1	TRBJ2-3	16	CASSLFSGGDTDTQYF	TGCGCCAGCAGCCTCTTCAGCGGGGGGGACACAGATACGCAGTATTTT
.	TRBD1	TRBV9	TRBJ1-3	17	CASSLLGGRGAGNTIYF	TGTGCCAGCAGCCTACTTGGGGGCAGGGGGGCTGGAAACACCATATATTTT
.	.	TRBV12-3/TRBV12-4	TRBJ1-3	12	CASSLMGYTIYF	TGTGCCAGCAGTCTTATGGGGTACACCATATATTTT
once	TRBD1	TRBV19	TRBJ2-2	14	CASSRGTGTGELFF	TGTGCCAGTAGTCGCGGGACAGGTACCGGGGAGCTGTTTTTT
.	.	TRBV29-1	TRBJ1-5	11	CSPLWDQPQHF	TGCAGCCCCTTGTGGGATCAGCCCCAGCATTTT
.	TRBD1	TRBV12-3/TRBV12-4	TRBJ1-1	12	CASSYNRGRAFF	TGTGCCAGCAGCTACAACAGGGGCAGGGCTTTCTTT
.	.	TRBV5-4	TRBJ2-2	15	CASSPDLRGTGELFF	TGTGCCAGCAGCCCCGACCTCAGGGGCACCGGGGAGCTGTTTTTT
.	.	TRBV18	TRBJ2-6	16	CASSPPIGAGANVLTF	TGTGCCAGCTCACCACCGATCGGCGCTGGGGCCAACGTCCTGACTTTC
.	.	TRBV3-1/TRBV3-2	TRBJ1-2	15	CASSQGPDSYYGYTF	TGTGCCAGCAGCCAAGGACCGGACAGCTACTATGGCTACACCTTC